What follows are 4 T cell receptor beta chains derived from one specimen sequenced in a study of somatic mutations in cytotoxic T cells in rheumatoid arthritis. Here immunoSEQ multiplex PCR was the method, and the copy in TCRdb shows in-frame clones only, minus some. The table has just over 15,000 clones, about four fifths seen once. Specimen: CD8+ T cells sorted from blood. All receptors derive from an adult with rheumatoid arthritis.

The CDR3 DNA reads as TGTGCCAGCAGTGTAGGGCCCCTAAAAGTAAATCAGCCCCAGCATTTT. It yields the protein CASSVGPLKVNQPQHF. The chain employs TRBV2 and TRBJ1-5; D gene uncertain. Trimming removed 4 bases at V and 4 bases at J, with 17 bases between. Germline V lookup: CDR1 SNHLY, CDR2 FYNNEI. The length of the CDR3 is 16 residues.

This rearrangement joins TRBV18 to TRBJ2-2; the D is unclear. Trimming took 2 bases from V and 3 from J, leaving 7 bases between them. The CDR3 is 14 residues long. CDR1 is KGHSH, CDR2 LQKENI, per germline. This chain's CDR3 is CASSPVGYTGELFF. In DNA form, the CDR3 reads TGTGCCAGCTCACCAGTCGGTTACACCGGGGAGCTGTTTTTT.

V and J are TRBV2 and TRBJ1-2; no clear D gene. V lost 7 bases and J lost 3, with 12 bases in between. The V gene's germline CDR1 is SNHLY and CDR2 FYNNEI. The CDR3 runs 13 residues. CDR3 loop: CASTGQPYYGYTF. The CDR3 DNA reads TGTGCCAGCACCGGCCAGCCCTACTATGGCTACACCTTC.

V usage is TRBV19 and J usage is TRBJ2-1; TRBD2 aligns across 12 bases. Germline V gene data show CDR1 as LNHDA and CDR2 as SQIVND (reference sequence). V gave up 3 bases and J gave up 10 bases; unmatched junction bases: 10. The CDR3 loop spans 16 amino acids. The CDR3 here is CASSMGPGLAGEEQFF. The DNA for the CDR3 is TGTGCCAGTAGTATGGGTCCGGGACTAGCGGGCGAAGAGCAGTTCTTC.